This record covers a single T cell receptor beta chain. Its antigen target is currently unknown. Base qualities are not recorded, but no much larger clone differs from it by a single base. This record belongs to a study of T cell responses to AZD1222 COVID-19 vaccine (dated by TCRdb to about 2021). Concerning the study at large: TCR sequencing was performed for 230 to 250 trial participants, of whom about 210 were given two doses of AZD1222 and approximately 25 were given two doses of MenACWY control vaccine. Trial participants were enrolled by age into 18-55, 56-69 and 70-plus year subgroups, with approximately 160, 26 and 62 TCR-sequenced participants respectively.

Taken with the paper, the label for time point translates to: about 28 days (+/-7) after the second vaccine dose. AZD1222 recipients given second doses at about 4 weeks or at about 12 weeks were pooled, since spike-specific TCR depth and breadth were not found to differ between the two schedules. Vaccinee samples were obtained from the UK trials COV001 and COV002, which included a single-blind randomized controlled phase 2/3 trial of AZD1222 (ChAdOx1 nCoV-19) in healthy adults. Trial participant PBMC samples were collected at day 0 and day 28 after the second dose for TCRbeta chain sequencing. CDR1 and CDR2 are drawn from the germline V gene: SGHRS, YFSETQ. V is cut by 2 bases and J by 3 bases, and the space between the germline ends is 8 bases. Spanning cysteine to phenylalanine, the CDR3 consists of 13 amino acids. The retained sequence is limited to the CDR3, 39 bases, with the frame set at the first base.

Findings and caveats that apply to the study as a whole: Nearly half of unique spike-specific TCRs reportedly recognized epitopes outside regions mutated in the B.1.351 and B.1.1.7 variants. Participants were mostly white British, with more females than males. The authors suggested clonal diversity may have been underestimated. The 56-69-year group was small, and its depth increase did not reach significance, likely because of low power. After two AZD1222 doses, spike-specific TCR breadth and depth were significantly higher than at day 0 and than in MenACWY recipients. Because no day 14 peak-response samples were available, the repertoires could be characterized only after the peak T cell response. Conclusions about previously exposed vaccinees are limited because only a handful of AZD1222 recipients were SARS-CoV-2 seropositive at baseline. Vaccine-associated CD4 TCRs spanned the whole spike protein, with dominant responses in regions 160-218 and 743-854.

The CDR3 regions of human TCRbeta chains were analyzed by immunosequencing. The study's own analysis went as follows. TCRs in the repertoires were matched against a reference library of SARS-CoV-2-specific TCRs that had been generated with the MIRA antigen-specificity platform. Breadth was defined as the fraction of unique TCRs that were SARS-CoV-2-associated. Depth was defined as the fraction of total T cells that were SARS-CoV-2-associated. Using the MIRA data, each spike-specific TCR was assigned both to the spike region to which the TCR was reactive and to a CD4 or CD8 class. Log10-transformed breadth and depth values were compared by one-way ANOVA with Sidak's multiple comparisons tests. TCRdb obtained this table from immuneACCESS and retained in-frame rearrangements with V and J assigned. These tables miss some clones; where compared with another copy, unresolved V genes account for less than half of the shortfall, and the remainder is unexplained. V, J and clone size derive from that table, while D and trimming were established from the DNA sequence. Here the sample has roughly 150,000 clones; roughly 92% occur a single time. The top ten constitute roughly 1.2% of the sample.

Rearrangement joined TRBV5-1 to TRBJ1-1, with no confident D gene call. The sample consisted of peripheral blood, taken 28 days after the second AZD1222 dose. The sequence was collected from an adult who received the AZD1222 COVID-19 vaccine. The CDR3 in this case is CASSFLGYTEAFF. The DNA reads as follows: TGCGCCAGCAGCTTCCTAGGTTACACTGAAGCTTTCTTT.